Below, 6 T cell receptor beta chains from the same sample are listed, as sequenced in a study of blood T cells in healthy people across ages. Together with a sample-barcoded 5' primer, a J-beta primer mix was included in a second PCR lasting 7 to 11 cycles. One entry per CDR3 protein, called by TCRdb with MiXCR from the 5' RACE reads. The sample lists some 1.7 million distinct CDR3 sequences, over 25% occurring once. Sequences were obtained from blood. All receptors come from a woman in her 30s in good health.

V and J are TRBV29-1 and TRBJ1-1, with D possibly TRBD1 on 5 matching bases. V was pared by 7 bases and J by 4 bases, with 13 bases between. This CDR3 region has 12 residues. The germline V gene encodes CDR1 SQVTM and CDR2 ANQGSEA. CDR3 nucleotide sequence: TGCAGCGGTGGGGGGAGGTTCACTGAAGCTTTCTTT. It specifies CSGGGRFTEAFF.

As for this clonotype: The final CDR3 position lacks the conserved phenylalanine or tryptophan, pointing to a likely read error. This chain connects TRBV6-5 to TRBJ2-1; D is perhaps TRBD2 (5 bases). Germline loops: CDR1 MNHEY, CDR2 SVGAGI. This CDR3 is built from 16 residues. The V and J ends lost 0 bases and 8 bases respectively, with 17 bases between them. Here the CDR3 DNA reads TGTGCCAGCAGTTACTCGATAGGTGGACTCCTCGATGAGCAGTTCGTC. Amino acids: CASSYSIGGLLDEQFV.

The chain is built from TRBV7-2 and TRBJ2-5, with D possibly matching TRBD1 (5 bases). The length of the CDR3 is 13 residues. V was pared by 4 bases and J by 5 bases, with 11 bases between. Germline CDR1 is SGHTA and CDR2 is FQGNSA. The CDR3 loop is CASSSARVETQYF. In DNA, the CDR3 is TGTGCCAGCAGCTCTGCCAGGGTCGAGACCCAGTACTTC.

In its sample, this clonotype was seen a few times. The chain employs TRBV20-1 and TRBJ2-3; TRBD1 or TRBD2 may be the D gene (5 bases each). The CDR3 length is 14 residues. V was clipped by 2 bases and J by 1 base, with 10 bases between them. Germline CDR1 is DFQATT and CDR2 is SNEGSKA (reference sequence). The DNA for the CDR3 is TGCAGTGCTAGATTTCAGGGACGCACAGATACGCAGTATTTT. Encoded protein: CSARFQGRTDTQYF.

The chain uses TRBV20-1 and TRBJ1-2; D is undetermined. The V gene lost 0 bases and the J gene lost 1 base, with 12 bases spanning the gap. CDR1 and CDR2 (germline): DFQATT, SNEGSKA (reference sequence). The CDR3 is made up of 15 amino acids. The CDR3: CSARDQYTINYGYTF. The CDR3, as DNA: TGCAGTGCTAGAGATCAGTACACTATTAACTATGGCTACACCTTC.

The CDR3 is CSAPDFTSTDTQYF. CDR3 DNA: TGCAGTGCACCGGACTTTACTAGCACAGATACGCAGTATTTT. This rearrangement joins TRBV20-1 to TRBJ2-3; TRBD2 is a possible D gene (5 bases). CDR1 is DFQATT and CDR2 is SNEGSKA in the germline V gene (reference sequence). Trimming left V 6 bases short and J 0 bases short, with 13 bases between. The CDR3 loop spans 14 amino acids.